A single sample is the source of the 18 T cell receptor beta chains below, sequenced in a study of CD8 T cells in ankylosing spondylitis. Overall study results and limits: Made up of fewer than 10 highly homologous variants, a TCR beta motif appeared characteristic of ankylosing spondylitis blood.

The antigens for these receptors are not known. TCRdb called the 5' RACE reads again in MiXCR, with one record for every CDR3 protein. Among 500,000 to 550,000 distinct CDR3 sequences, about an eighth were seen once, and the ten largest hold 6.8%. The sample was blood, either unsorted or a sorted T cell fraction (not recorded which). The receptors were gathered from a male donor with ankylosing spondylitis.

The V call is TRBV30, the J call TRBJ1-6; no firm D call. The CDR3 has 14 residues. V shed 2 bases and J shed 0 bases, with 5 bases lying between them. Germline lookup yields CDR1 GTSNPN and CDR2 SVGIG (reference sequence). CDR3: CAWSQSSYNSPLHF. In nucleotides, the CDR3 is TGTGCCTGGAGTCAGAGCTCCTATAATTCACCCCTCCACTTT.

J is TRBJ2-7 and V is TRBV6-4; D ambiguous. Per germline, CDR1 MRHNA and CDR2 SNTAGT. The CDR3 runs 14 residues. With 9 bases removed from V and 0 bases from J, the gap between germline ends came to 15 bases. This CDR3 reads CASPLKISSYEQYF. The CDR3 nucleotides are TGTGCCAGTCCTCTCAAAATCAGCTCCTACGAGCAGTACTTC.

In DNA, the CDR3 is TGTGCCAGCAGGAACAGAAGGGATGAAAAACTGTTTTTT. This translates into CASRNRRDEKLFF. The chain joins TRBV6-1 to TRBJ1-4; D gene uncertain. V lost 6 bases and J lost 6, with 11 bases in between. The germline V gene has CDR1 MNHNS and CDR2 SASEGT. The CDR3 has 13 residues.

This chain connects TRBV29-1 to TRBJ1-5, with a tentative D call TRBD1 (5 bases). Deletions cut 0 bases from V and 0 bases from J, with 6 bases between. CDR3 length: 14 residues. From germline, CDR1 is SQVTM and CDR2 ANQGSEA. The CDR3 sequence: CSVEDGGSNQPQHF. DNA for the CDR3: TGCAGCGTTGAAGATGGGGGTAGCAATCAGCCCCAGCATTTT.

The chain carries TRBV20-1 and TRBJ2-3; D gene uncertain. The germline gives CDR1 DFQATT, CDR2 SNEGSKA (reference sequence). The CDR3 runs to 16 residues. The V end lost 5 bases, the J end lost 4 bases, and 22 bases lay between the germline ends. The CDR3 DNA sequence: TGCAGTGCTCGCGCCTTGAAGGTGGCCCCATCAGATACGCAGTATTTT. Its protein product is CSARALKVAPSDTQYF.

This clonotype was detected many times. This chain links TRBV5-1 with TRBJ2-1, with D perhaps TRBD2 (5 bases). V was shortened by 0 bases and J by 9 bases, with 16 bases between the two germline ends. This CDR3 has 15 amino acids. Germline values: CDR1 SGHRS, CDR2 YFSETQ. The DNA for the CDR3 is TGCGCCAGCAGCTTGGGGGCTAGCAGTGGAGCTGAGCAGTTCTTC. This translates into CASSLGASSGAEQFF.

V usage is TRBV19 and J usage is TRBJ2-3; 7 bases fit TRBD1. Looked up from germline, CDR1 is LNHDA and CDR2 is SQIVND (reference sequence). V lost 7 bases and J lost 1; bases outside the gene matches: 11. This CDR3 is built from 16 residues. CDR3 loop: CASTHHRGIGTDTQYF. CDR3 nucleotides: TGTGCCAGTACTCATCACAGGGGTATAGGCACAGATACGCAGTATTTT.

This clonotype was seen only a few times. The CDR3 loop reads CASSYEAGYTF. In nucleotides, the CDR3 is TGTGCCAGCAGTTACGAGGCTGGCTACACCTTC. This sequence joins TRBV6-6 and TRBJ1-2; D is ambiguous. V was trimmed by 2 bases and J by 7 bases, leaving 5 bases between them. CDR1 and CDR2 from the germline V gene are MNHNY and SVGAGI (reference sequence). CDR3 length: 11 amino acids.

The genes are TRBV19 and TRBJ2-6, with D tentatively TRBD2 (5 bases). Looked up from germline, CDR1 is LNHDA and CDR2 is SQIVND (reference sequence). Trimming removed 1 base from V and 0 bases from J, with 10 bases in between. This CDR3 region has 17 residues. In nucleotides, the CDR3 is TGTGCCAGTAGTATAGGGTCGGGGAACTCTGGGGCCAACGTCCTGACTTTC. Protein product: CASSIGSGNSGANVLTF.

This clonotype has only a few counts. The chain has TRBV6-1 and TRBJ2-5; a weak D match, TRBD2 (6 bases). Germline values: CDR1 MNHNS, CDR2 SASEGT. The CDR3 totals 16 residues. Between the trimmed V and J ends, which lost 6 bases and 5 bases, there was a span of 22 bases. This CDR3 is CASSRGTPIRGETQYF. The DNA of the CDR3 is TGTGCCAGCAGCCGCGGGACGCCTATCCGAGGGGAGACCCAGTACTTC.

The rearrangement uses TRBV7-2 and TRBJ2-3; D is possibly TRBD1 or TRBD2 (5 bases each). The CDR3 consists of 13 residues. The V and J ends lost 0 bases and 8 bases respectively, with 9 bases between them. CDR1 SGHTA and CDR2 FQGNSA come from the germline V gene. Here the CDR3 DNA reads TGTGCCAGCAGCTTAGCTCAGGGAGCTACGCAGTATTTT. This encodes CASSLAQGATQYF.

This clonotype has a handful of counts. The chain links TRBV10-3 to TRBJ2-7; TRBD1 might be the D (6 bases). The CDR3 is 13 amino acids. The germline CDR1 and CDR2 sequences are ENHRY and SYGVKD. Trimming pared 5 bases from V and 2 bases from J, leaving 10 bases between. CDR3: CAISTQGTYEQYV. CDR3 sequence (DNA): TGTGCCATCAGTACACAGGGAACCTACGAGCAGTACGTC.

The chain employs TRBV19 and TRBJ2-2; possible D gene TRBD1, 6 bases. The CDR3 is 16 residues long. CDR1 is LNHDA, CDR2 SQIVND, per germline (reference sequence). Trimming removed 5 bases at V and 7 bases at J, with 20 bases between. The CDR3 DNA sequence: TGTGCCAGTAGTGTGTCCCGGGACATTCTTGGCGGGGAGCTGTTTTTT. Translating it yields CASSVSRDILGGELFF. The whole variable domain, filled in from reference TRBV19 and TRBJ2-2, reads DGGITQSPKYLFRKEGQNVTLSCEQNLNHDAMYWYRQDPGQGLRLIYYSQIVNDFQKGDIAEGYSVSREKKESFPLTVTSAQKNPTAFYLCASSVSRDILGGELFFGEGSRLTVL.

The chain is built from TRBV20-1 and TRBJ2-5; D uncertain. Trimming took off 1 base at V and 5 bases at J, with 11 bases between the two ends. Per the germline V gene, CDR1 is DFQATT and CDR2 is SNEGSKA (reference sequence). This CDR3 contains 13 residues. Here the CDR3 reads CSARATSRETQYF. The CDR3 coding sequence is TGCAGTGCTAGAGCTACCTCAAGGGAGACCCAGTACTTC.

This clonotype turned up a few times. The chain combines TRBV11-3 with TRBJ2-7; D is ambiguous. The CDR3 is made up of 12 amino acids. V shed 5 bases and J shed 4 bases, with 9 bases lying between them. Germline CDR1 and CDR2: SGHNT and YENEEA. CDR3 amino acids: CASSQKRYEQYV. Here the CDR3 DNA reads TGTGCCAGCAGCCAAAAGCGATACGAGCAGTACGTC.

This clonotype was counted between two and nine times. The chain links TRBV5-1 to TRBJ2-2; no clear D. CDR3 length: 18 amino acids. Germline V gene lookup returns CDR1 SGHRS and CDR2 YFSETQ. V was pared by 4 bases and J by 4 bases, with 23 bases between. Here the CDR3 reads CASSPYQILLSGTGELFF. CDR3 DNA: TGCGCCAGCAGCCCATACCAAATTCTCTTATCGGGCACCGGGGAGCTGTTTTTT.

This clonotype was recorded a few times. The genes are TRBV10-3 and TRBJ2-5, with D possibly TRBD1 on 5 matching bases. The CDR3 totals 15 residues. Germline V gene data show CDR1 as ENHRY and CDR2 as SYGVKD. V was pared by 5 bases and J by 5 bases, with 18 bases between. The CDR3 region is CAISWGQPGGETQYF. CDR3 DNA sequence: TGTGCCATCAGTTGGGGCCAGCCGGGTGGGGAGACCCAGTACTTC.

This clonotype has a handful of counts. The chain has TRBV4-2 and TRBJ2-5; D uncertain. The CDR3 loop spans 15 amino acids. V shed 0 bases and J shed 5 bases, with 13 bases lying between them. Germline-derived CDR1 and CDR2 are LGHNA and YNFKEQ. In DNA form, the CDR3 reads TGTGCCAGCAGCCAAGATGTGGCTAGGTTGGAGACCCAGTACTTC. It specifies CASSQDVARLETQYF.